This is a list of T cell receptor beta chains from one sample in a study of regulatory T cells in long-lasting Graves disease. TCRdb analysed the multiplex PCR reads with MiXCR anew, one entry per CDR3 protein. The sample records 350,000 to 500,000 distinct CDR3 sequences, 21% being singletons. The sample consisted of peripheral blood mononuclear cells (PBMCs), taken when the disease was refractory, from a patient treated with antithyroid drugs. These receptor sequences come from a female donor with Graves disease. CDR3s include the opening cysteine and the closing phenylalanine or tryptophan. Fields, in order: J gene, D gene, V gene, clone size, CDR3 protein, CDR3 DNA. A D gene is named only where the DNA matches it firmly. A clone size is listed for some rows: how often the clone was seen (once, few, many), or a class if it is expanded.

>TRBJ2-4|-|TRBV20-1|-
CSARDQYKCLAKNIQYF
TGCAGTGCTAGAGATCAATACAAGTGCTTAGCCAAAAACATTCAGTACTTC
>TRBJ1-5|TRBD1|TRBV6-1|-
CASIGQGVNQPQHF
TGTGCCAGCATAGGACAGGGAGTCAATCAGCCCCAGCATTTT
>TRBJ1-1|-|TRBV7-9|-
CASSSEAQGINEAFF
TGTGCCAGCAGCTCGGAGGCCCAAGGGATTAATGAAGCTTTCTTT
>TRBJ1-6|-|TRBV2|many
CASKKDTPNNSPLHF
TGTGCCAGCAAAAAGGACACACCGAATAATTCACCCCTCCACTTT
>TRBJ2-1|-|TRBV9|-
CASSVAGDNEQFF
TGTGCCAGCAGCGTAGCTGGAGACAATGAGCAGTTCTTC
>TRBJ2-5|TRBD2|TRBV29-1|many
CSAGGLAGGGETQYF
TGCAGCGCTGGGGGACTAGCGGGAGGAGGAGAGACCCAGTACTTC
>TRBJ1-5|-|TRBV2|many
CASSEFGGMGQPQHF
TGTGCCAGCAGTGAATTTGGGGGGATGGGACAGCCCCAGCATTTT
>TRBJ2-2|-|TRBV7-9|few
CASSFSTPLGTTGELFF
TGTGCCAGCAGCTTTAGTACCCCCCTCGGGACCACCGGGGAGCTGTTTTTT
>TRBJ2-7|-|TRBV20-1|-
CSASGPSPYEQYF
TGCAGTGCCAGCGGCCCGTCCCCCTACGAGCAGTACTTC
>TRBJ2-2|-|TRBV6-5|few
CASSYGLTNTGELFF
TGTGCCAGCAGTTACGGACTAACCAACACCGGGGAGCTGTTTTTT
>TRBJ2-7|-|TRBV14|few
CASSQTGLFYEQYF
TGTGCCAGCAGCCAAACGGGACTTTTCTACGAGCAGTACTTC
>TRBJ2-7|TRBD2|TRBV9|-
CASSQGTSGRGAIRWYEQYF
TGTGCCAGCAGCCAAGGCACCAGCGGGAGAGGGGCGATCCGGTGGTACGAGCAGTACTTC
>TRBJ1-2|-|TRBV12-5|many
CASGLGQTALYGYTF
TGTGCTAGTGGTTTGGGACAGACTGCACTCTATGGCTACACCTTC
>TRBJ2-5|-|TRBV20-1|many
CSARGPSQNQETQYF
TGCAGTGCTAGAGGCCCGAGTCAGAATCAAGAGACCCAGTACTTC
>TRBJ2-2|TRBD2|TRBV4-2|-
CASSHFAGDGTGELFF
TGTGCCAGCAGCCATTTCGCGGGAGATGGTACCGGGGAGCTGTTTTTT
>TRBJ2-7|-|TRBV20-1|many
CSAREESQIYEQYF
TGCAGTGCTAGAGAAGAGTCGCAAATCTACGAGCAGTACTTC
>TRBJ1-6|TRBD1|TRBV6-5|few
CASSYSTGESPLHF
TGTGCCAGCAGTTACTCTACAGGGGAATCACCCCTCCACTTT
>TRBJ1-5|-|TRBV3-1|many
CASSQDLGGQRDNQPQHF
TGTGCCAGCAGCCAAGATCTTGGTGGCCAGAGGGACAATCAGCCCCAGCATTTT
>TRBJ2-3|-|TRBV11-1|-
CASSFGLYTDTQYF
TGTGCCAGCAGCTTCGGTCTATACACAGATACGCAGTATTTT
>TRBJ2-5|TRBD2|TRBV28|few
CASTPSGGTQTQYF
TGTGCCAGCACCCCTAGCGGAGGCACCCAGACCCAGTACTTC
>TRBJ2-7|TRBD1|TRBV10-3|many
CAISPGQGASYEQYF
TGTGCCATCAGCCCGGGACAGGGGGCCTCCTACGAGCAGTACTTC
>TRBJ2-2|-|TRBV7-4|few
CASSTTGSEHRGAVF
TGTGCCAGCAGCACGACCGGGAGCGAACACCGGGGAGCTGTTTTT